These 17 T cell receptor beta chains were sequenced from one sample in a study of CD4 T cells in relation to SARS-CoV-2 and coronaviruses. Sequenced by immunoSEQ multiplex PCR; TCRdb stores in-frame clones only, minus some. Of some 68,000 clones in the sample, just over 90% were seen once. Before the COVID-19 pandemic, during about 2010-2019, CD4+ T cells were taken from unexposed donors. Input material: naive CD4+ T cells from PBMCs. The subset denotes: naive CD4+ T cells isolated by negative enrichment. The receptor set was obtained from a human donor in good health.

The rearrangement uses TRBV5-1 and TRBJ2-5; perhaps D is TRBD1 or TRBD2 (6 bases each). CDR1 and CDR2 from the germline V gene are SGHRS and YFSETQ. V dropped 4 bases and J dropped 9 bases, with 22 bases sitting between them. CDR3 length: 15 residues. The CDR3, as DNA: TGCGCCAGCAGCCGACCGCTAGGGGGGACGGGGGCCCAGTACTTC. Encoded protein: CASSRPLGGTGAQYF.

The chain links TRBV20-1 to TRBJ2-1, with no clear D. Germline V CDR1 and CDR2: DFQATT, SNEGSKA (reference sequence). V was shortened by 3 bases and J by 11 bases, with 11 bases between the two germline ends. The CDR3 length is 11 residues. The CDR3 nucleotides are TGCAGTGCTAGCTCCCCGGACCAGCAGTTCTTC. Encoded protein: CSASSPDQQFF.

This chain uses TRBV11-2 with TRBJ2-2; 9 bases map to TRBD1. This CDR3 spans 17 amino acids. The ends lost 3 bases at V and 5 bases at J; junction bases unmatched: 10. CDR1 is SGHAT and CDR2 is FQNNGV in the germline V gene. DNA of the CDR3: TGTGCCAGCAGCTTCCCAACAGGGGGCCGCTCGACCGGGGAGCTGTTTTTT. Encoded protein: CASSFPTGGRSTGELFF.

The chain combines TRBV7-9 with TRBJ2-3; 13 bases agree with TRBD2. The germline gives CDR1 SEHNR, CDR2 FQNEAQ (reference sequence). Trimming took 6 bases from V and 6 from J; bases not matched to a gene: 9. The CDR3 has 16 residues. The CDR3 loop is CASSSTSGRAYDTQYF. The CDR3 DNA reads TGTGCCAGCAGTTCTACTAGCGGGAGGGCATATGATACGCAGTATTTT.

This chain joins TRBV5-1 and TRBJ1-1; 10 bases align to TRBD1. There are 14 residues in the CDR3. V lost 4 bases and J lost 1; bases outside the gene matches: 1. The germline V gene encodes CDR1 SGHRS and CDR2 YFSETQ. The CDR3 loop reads CASSGTGENTEAFF. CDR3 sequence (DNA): TGCGCCAGCAGCGGGACAGGGGAGAACACTGAAGCTTTCTTT.

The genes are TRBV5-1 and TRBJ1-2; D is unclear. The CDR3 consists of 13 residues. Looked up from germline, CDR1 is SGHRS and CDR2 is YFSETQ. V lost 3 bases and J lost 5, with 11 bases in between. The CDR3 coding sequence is TGCGCCAGCAGCTCGGACTTTGGGTATGGCTACACCTTC. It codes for CASSSDFGYGYTF.

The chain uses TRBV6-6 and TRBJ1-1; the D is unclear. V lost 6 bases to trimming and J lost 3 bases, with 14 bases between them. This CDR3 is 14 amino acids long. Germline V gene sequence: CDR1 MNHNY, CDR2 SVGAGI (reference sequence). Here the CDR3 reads CASSRVTKDTEAFF. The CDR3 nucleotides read TGTGCCAGCAGCCGGGTCACGAAAGACACTGAAGCTTTCTTT.

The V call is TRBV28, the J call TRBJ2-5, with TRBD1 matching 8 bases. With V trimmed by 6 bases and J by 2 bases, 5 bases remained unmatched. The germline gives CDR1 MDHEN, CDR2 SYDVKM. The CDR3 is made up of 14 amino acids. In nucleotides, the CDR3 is TGTGCCAGCAGCCACCGGACAGGGCAAGAGACCCAGTACTTC. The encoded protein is CASSHRTGQETQYF. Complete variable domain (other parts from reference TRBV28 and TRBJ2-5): DVKVTQSSRYLVKRTGEKVFLECVQDMDHENMFWYRQDPGLGLRLIYFSYDVKMKEKGDIPEGYSVSREKKERFSLILESASTNQTSMYLCASSHRTGQETQYFGPGTRLLVL.

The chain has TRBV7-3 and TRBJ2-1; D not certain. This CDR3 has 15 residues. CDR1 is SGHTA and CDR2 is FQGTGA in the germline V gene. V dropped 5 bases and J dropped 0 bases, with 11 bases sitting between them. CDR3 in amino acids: CASSPAVTSYNEQFF. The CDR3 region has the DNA TGTGCCAGCAGCCCCGCCGTAACCTCCTACAATGAGCAGTTCTTC.

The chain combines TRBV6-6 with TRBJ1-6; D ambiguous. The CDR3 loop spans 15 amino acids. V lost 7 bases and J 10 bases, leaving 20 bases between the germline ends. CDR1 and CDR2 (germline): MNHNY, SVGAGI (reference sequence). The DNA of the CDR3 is TGTGCCAGCAAAGGTGGTGTAGGGTCCAACTCACCCCTCCACTTT. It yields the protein CASKGGVGSNSPLHF.

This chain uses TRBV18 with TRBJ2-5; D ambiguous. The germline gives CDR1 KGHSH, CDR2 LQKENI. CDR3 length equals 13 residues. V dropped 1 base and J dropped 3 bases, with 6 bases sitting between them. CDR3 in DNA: TGTGCCAGCTCACCACGTACGGAAGAGACCCAGTACTTC. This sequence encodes CASSPRTEETQYF.

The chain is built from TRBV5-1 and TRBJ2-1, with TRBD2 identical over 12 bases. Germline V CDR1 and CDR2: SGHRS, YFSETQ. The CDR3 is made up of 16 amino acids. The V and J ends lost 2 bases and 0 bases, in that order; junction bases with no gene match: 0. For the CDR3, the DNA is TGCGCCAGCAGCTTACTAGCGGGGGGCTCCTACAATGAGCAGTTCTTC. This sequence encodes CASSLLAGGSYNEQFF.

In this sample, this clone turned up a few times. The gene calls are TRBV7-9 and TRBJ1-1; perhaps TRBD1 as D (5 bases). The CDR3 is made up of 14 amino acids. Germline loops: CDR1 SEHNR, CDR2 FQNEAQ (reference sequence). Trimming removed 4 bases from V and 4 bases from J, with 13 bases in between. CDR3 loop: CASSYQGLVTEAFF. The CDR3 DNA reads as TGTGCCAGCAGCTACCAGGGTTTAGTCACTGAAGCTTTCTTT.

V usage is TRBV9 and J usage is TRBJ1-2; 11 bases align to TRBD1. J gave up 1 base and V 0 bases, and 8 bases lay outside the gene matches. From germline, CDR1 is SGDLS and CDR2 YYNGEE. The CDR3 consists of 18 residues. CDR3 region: CASSVDRTGGLGNYGYTF. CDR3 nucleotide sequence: TGTGCCAGCAGCGTAGATCGGACAGGGGGCCTCGGTAACTATGGCTACACCTTC.

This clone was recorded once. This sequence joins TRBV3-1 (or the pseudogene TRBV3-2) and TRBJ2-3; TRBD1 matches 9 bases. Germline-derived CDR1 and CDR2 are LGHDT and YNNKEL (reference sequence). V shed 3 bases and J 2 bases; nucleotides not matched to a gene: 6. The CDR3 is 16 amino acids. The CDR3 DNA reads TGTGCCAGCAGCCAGGGGACAGGGCCCTTCACAGATACGCAGTATTTT. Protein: CASSQGTGPFTDTQYF.

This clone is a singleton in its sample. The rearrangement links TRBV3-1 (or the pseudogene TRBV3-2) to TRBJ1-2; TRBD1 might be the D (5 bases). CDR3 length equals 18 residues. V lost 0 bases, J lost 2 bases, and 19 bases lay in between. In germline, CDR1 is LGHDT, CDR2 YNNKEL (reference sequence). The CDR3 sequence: CASSQDLRVTRDNYGYTF. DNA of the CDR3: TGTGCCAGCAGCCAAGATCTTCGAGTCACCCGGGACAACTATGGCTACACCTTC.

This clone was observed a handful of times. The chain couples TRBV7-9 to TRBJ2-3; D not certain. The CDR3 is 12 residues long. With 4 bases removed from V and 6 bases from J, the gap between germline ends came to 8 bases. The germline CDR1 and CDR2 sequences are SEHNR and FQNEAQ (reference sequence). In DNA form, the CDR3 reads TGTGCCAGCAGCTCCCGAGGTGATACGCAGTATTTT. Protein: CASSSRGDTQYF.